Below are 3 T cell receptor beta chains sequenced from a single sample in a study of cytomegalovirus exposure and HLA in healthy donors. TCRdb's copy holds only in-frame clones and misses some; the assay was immunoSEQ multiplex PCR. The table shows 130,000 or so clones, with 85% occurring only once. The sample comprised PBMCs. The origin of the receptors is a woman aged 30 to 39 in good health and CMV-seronegative.

This clone was detected once. The rearrangement links TRBV2 to TRBJ1-5; 7 bases map to TRBD1. The germline V gene has CDR1 SNHLY and CDR2 FYNNEI. The CDR3 runs 14 residues. Trimming at V came to 6 bases and at J to 6 bases, leaving 8 bases not matched to a gene. CDR3 sequence: CASRLDRAAQPQHF. CDR3 nucleotide sequence: TGTGCCAGCAGGCTTGACAGGGCTGCTCAGCCCCAGCATTTT.

The V call is TRBV29-1, the J call TRBJ1-1; D uncertain. The CDR3 length is 13 residues. Germline V gene data show CDR1 as SQVTM and CDR2 as ANQGSEA. The V and J ends lost 2 bases and 3 bases respectively, with 10 bases between them. In nucleotides, the CDR3 is TGCAGCGTTGAACAGGTGCGGGACACTGAAGCTTTCTTT. Residues: CSVEQVRDTEAFF.

The V gene is TRBV18, the J gene TRBJ1-4, with 11 bases lining up with TRBD1. The CDR3 sequence is 13 residues long. Unmatched junction bases numbered 2, after V lost 7 bases and J lost 7 bases. The germline V gene has CDR1 KGHSH and CDR2 LQKENI. This chain's CDR3 is CASFGTGGEKLFF. The CDR3 nucleotides are TGTGCCAGCTTCGGGACAGGGGGTGAAAAACTGTTTTTT.